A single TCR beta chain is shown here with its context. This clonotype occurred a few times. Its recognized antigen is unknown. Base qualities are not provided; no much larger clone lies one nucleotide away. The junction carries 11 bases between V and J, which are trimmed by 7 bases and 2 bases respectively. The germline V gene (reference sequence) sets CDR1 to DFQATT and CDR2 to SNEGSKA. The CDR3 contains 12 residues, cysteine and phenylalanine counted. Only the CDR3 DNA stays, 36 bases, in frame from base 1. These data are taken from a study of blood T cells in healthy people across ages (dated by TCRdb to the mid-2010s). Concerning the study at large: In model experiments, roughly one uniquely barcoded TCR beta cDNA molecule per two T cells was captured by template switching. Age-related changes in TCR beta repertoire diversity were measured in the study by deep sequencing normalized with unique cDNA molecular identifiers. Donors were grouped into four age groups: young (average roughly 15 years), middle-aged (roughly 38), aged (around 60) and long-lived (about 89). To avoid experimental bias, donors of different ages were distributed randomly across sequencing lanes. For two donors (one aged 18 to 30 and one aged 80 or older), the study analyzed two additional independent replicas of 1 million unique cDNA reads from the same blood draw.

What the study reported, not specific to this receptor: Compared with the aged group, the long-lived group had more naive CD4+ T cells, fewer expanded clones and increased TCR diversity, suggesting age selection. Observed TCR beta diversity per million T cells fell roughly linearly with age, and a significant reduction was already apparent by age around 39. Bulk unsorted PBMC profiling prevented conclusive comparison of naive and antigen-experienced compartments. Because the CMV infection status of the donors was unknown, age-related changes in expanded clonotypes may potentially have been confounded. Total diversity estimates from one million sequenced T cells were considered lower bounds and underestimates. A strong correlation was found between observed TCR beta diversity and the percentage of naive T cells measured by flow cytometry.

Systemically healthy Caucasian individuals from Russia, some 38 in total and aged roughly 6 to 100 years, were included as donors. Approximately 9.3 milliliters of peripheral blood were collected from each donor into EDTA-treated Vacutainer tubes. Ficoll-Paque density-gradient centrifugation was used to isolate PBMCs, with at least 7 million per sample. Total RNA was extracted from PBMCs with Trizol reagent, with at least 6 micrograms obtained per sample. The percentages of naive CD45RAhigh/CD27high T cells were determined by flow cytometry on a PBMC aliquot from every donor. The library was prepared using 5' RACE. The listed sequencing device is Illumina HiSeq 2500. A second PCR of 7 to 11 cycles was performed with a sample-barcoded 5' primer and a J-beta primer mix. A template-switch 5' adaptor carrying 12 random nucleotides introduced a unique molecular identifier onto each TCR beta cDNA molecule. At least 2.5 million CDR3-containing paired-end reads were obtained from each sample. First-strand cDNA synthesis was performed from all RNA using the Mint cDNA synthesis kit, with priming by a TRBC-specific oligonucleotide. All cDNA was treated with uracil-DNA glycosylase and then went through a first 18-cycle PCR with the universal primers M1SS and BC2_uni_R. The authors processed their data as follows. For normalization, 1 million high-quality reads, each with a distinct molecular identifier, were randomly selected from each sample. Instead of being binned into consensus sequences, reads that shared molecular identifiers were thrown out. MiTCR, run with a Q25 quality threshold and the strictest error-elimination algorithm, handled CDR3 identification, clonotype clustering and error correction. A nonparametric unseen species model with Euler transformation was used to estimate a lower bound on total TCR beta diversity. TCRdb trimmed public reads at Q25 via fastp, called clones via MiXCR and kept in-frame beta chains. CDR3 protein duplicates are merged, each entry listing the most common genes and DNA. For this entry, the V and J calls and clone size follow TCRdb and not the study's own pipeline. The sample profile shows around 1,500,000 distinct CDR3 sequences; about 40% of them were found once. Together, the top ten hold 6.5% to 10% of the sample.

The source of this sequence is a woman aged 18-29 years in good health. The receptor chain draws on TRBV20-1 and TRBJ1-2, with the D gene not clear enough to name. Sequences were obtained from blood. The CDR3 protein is CSVLRPNYGYTF. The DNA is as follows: TGCAGTGTTTTACGCCCCAACTATGGCTACACCTTC.